These T cell receptor beta chains were read from a single sample in a study of shared clonotypes between healthy human individuals. Produced via immunoSEQ multiplex PCR; TCRdb's table is partial and in-frame only. The sample lists 2 million to 2.5 million clones; approximately 96% were seen once. Material: naive CD4+ T cells sorted from blood. The receptors derive from a man aged 18 to 30 in good health. Both conserved end residues are part of each CDR3. D genes are given only for firm matches. Clone size is not always given. Where it is, it says once, few, many or a class for expanded clones.

size	V	D	J	DNA	CDR3
-	TRBV5-6	TRBD1	TRBJ2-5	TGTGCCAGCAGCTTGGTGGGACAGGGGGCTCGAGAGACCCAGTACTTC	CASSLVGQGARETQYF
-	TRBV10-3	-	TRBJ2-3	TGTGCCATCACAACAGGAGTCCCCACAGATACGCAGTATTTT	CAITTGVPTDTQYF
once	TRBV20-1	-	TRBJ2-7	TGCAGTGCTAGACAGTCCTACGAGCAGTACTTC	CSARQSYEQYF
-	TRBV9	-	TRBJ1-1	TGTGCCAGCAGCGTAGTCAGCACTACAAACACTGAAGCTTTCTTT	CASSVVSTTNTEAFF
-	TRBV18	-	TRBJ1-2	TGTGCCAGCTCACCCAGGGAGGCAGAGAACTATGGCTACACCTTC	CASSPREAENYGYTF
-	TRBV28	-	TRBJ1-2	TGTGCCAGCCGAGGGGGAGCATACTATGGCTACACCTTC	CASRGGAYYGYTF
-	TRBV19	-	TRBJ2-2	TGTGCCAGTGGACGGGAGACAGGGTACACCGGGGAGCTGTTTTTT	CASGRETGYTGELFF
-	TRBV2	-	TRBJ2-5	TGTGCCAGCAGTGCTCTCCGGAACCAAGAGACCCAGTACTTC	CASSALRNQETQYF
-	TRBV7-2	-	TRBJ1-5	TGTGCCAGCAGCTTAGGACCCCCTGGCAATCAGCCCCAGCATTTT	CASSLGPPGNQPQHF
-	TRBV11-2	-	TRBJ2-1	TGTGCCAGCAGCTCGGGGACCGGTGGATACAATGAGCAGTTCTTC	CASSSGTGGYNEQFF
-	TRBV2	-	TRBJ1-2	TGTGCCAGCAGTGAAGCTAGTGTCAGCTATGGCTACACCTTC	CASSEASVSYGYTF
-	TRBV30	TRBD2	TRBJ2-1	TGTGCCTCAACCGGGACTAGCGGGGGAGGAAGGCAGTTCTTC	CASTGTSGGGRQFF
-	TRBV5-6	-	TRBJ2-6	TGTGCCAGCAGAACGGACCTTTTAGGGGGGGCCAACGTCCTGACTTTC	CASRTDLLGGANVLTF
-	TRBV6-6	TRBD1	TRBJ2-1	TGTGCCAGCAGTTACGGGACAGGGAGCTACAATGAGCAGTTCTTC	CASSYGTGSYNEQFF
-	TRBV6-1	-	TRBJ2-2	TGTGCCAGCAGTGCAACAGGGCCCGGGGAGCTGTTTTTT	CASSATGPGELFF
-	TRBV7-2	TRBD1	TRBJ1-2	TGTGCCAGCAGCCCCGGGACAGGGACTTCTAACTATGGCTACACCTTC	CASSPGTGTSNYGYTF
-	TRBV9	TRBD2	TRBJ2-3	TGTGCCAGCAGCTTCGGACTAGCGGGAGGAGATACGCAGTATTTT	CASSFGLAGGDTQYF
-	TRBV5-1	TRBD2	TRBJ2-1	TGCGCCAGCAGCTTGGGCGGGAGCGCGAATGAGCAGTTCTTC	CASSLGGSANEQFF
-	TRBV30	TRBD2	TRBJ2-7	TGTGCCTGGAGTGTCGGACTAGACTACGAGCAGTACTTC	CAWSVGLDYEQYF
-	TRBV6-1	TRBD1	TRBJ2-7	TGTGCCAGCAGTGAAGCGGGGACAGGGGGCTTCTACGAGCAGTACTTC	CASSEAGTGGFYEQYF
-	TRBV20-1	-	TRBJ1-1	TGCAGTGCTAGTAGTTTTGATGCGGCTTTCTTT	CSASSFDAAFF
few	TRBV7-6	-	TRBJ2-5	TGTGCCAGCAGCTTAGACCCTCCCGGGAGCCTCCAAGAGACCCAGTACTTC	CASSLDPPGSLQETQYF
-	TRBV5-1	-	TRBJ2-3	TGCGCCAGCAGCGGGGGAGGCGGCGGAGATACGCAGTATTTT	CASSGGGGGDTQYF
-	TRBV28	TRBD1	TRBJ1-2	TGTGCCAGCAGTTTATCCGGGACAGGTTCATCTGGCTACACCTTC	CASSLSGTGSSGYTF
-	TRBV7-2	-	TRBJ2-7	TGTGCCAGCAGCTTAGCTGGCCTAGCTTCCTACGAGCAGTACTTC	CASSLAGLASYEQYF
-	TRBV7-9	TRBD1	TRBJ2-7	TGTGCCAGCAGCCCGGGACAGGGGACCTCCTACGAGCAGTACTTC	CASSPGQGTSYEQYF
-	TRBV27	-	TRBJ1-5	TGTGCCAGCGGACCGGGACAAAAGCCCCAGCATTTT	CASGPGQKPQHF
-	TRBV30	TRBD2	TRBJ2-3	TGTGCCTGGAGTGTACTAGCGGGGGTCACAGATACGCAGTATTTT	CAWSVLAGVTDTQYF
-	TRBV6-5	TRBD2	TRBJ2-7	TGTGCCAGCAGTCGGACTAGCGGGAGCTACGAGCAGTACTTC	CASSRTSGSYEQYF